This T cell receptor beta chain appears in the sequencing data of a study of blood T cells in healthy people across ages. This clonotype occurred a few times. With 0 bases clipped from V and 2 bases from J, the junction kept 13 bases outside the gene matches. CDR1 and CDR2 (germline): MGHRA, YSYEKL. The CDR3 contains 19 residues. The authors ran a second PCR of 7 to 11 cycles using a sample-barcoded 5' primer and a J-beta primer mix. Template switching added a 12-random-nucleotide identifier to every cDNA molecule. TCRdb fed the 5' RACE reads into MiXCR, producing one record per CDR3 protein. The data show some 1.4 million distinct CDR3 sequences, with 42% seen just once and 6.5% to 10% held by the top ten.

The chain couples TRBV4-1 to TRBJ2-1; 7 positions agree with TRBD2. The sequence derives from a woman between 18 and 29 years old in good health. Sequencing was carried out using blood. The CDR3 DNA is TGCGCCAGCAGCCAAGATCCGACTAGCATCCTCTGGCCCTACAATGAGCAGTTCTTC. Translated: CASSQDPTSILWPYNEQFF.